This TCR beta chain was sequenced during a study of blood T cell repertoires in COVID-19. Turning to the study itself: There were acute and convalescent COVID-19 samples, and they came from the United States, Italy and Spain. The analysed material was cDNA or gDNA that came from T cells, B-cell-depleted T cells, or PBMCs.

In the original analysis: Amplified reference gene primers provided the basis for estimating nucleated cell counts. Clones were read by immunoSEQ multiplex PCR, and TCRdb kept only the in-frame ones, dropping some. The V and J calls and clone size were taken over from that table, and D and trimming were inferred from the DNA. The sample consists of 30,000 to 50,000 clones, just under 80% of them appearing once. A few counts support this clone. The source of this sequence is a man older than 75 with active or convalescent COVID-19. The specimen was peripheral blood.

As DNA, the CDR3 is TGTGCCAGCAGCTTAGAGGCTAGCGGGAGCACAGATACGCAGTATTTT. It encodes CASSLEASGSTDTQYF. The rearrangement links TRBV7-6 to TRBJ2-3, with 8 bases aligning to TRBD2. This CDR3 spans 16 amino acids. From germline, CDR1 is SGHVS and CDR2 FNYEAQ. V lost 1 base, J lost 0 bases, and 3 bases stayed unmatched.